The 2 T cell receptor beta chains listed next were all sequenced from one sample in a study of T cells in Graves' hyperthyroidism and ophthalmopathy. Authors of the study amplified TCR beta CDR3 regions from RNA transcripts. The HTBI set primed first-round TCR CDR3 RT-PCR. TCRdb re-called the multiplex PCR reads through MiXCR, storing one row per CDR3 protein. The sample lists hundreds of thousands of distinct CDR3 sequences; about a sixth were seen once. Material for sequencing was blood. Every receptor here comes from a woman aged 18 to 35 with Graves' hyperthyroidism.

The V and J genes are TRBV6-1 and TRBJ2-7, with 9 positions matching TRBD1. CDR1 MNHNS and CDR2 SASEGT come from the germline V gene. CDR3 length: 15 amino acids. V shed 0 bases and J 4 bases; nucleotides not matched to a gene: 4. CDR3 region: CASSEAGTGFYEQYF. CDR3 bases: TGTGCCAGCAGTGAAGCCGGGACAGGGTTTTACGAGCAGTACTTC.

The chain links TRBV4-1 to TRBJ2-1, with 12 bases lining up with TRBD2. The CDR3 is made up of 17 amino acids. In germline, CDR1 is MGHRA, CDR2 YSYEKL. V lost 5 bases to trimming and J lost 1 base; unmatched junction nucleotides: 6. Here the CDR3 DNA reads TGCGCCAGCAGCTTCACTAGCGGGAGGTATTCCTACAATGAGCAGTTCTTC. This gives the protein CASSFTSGRYSYNEQFF.